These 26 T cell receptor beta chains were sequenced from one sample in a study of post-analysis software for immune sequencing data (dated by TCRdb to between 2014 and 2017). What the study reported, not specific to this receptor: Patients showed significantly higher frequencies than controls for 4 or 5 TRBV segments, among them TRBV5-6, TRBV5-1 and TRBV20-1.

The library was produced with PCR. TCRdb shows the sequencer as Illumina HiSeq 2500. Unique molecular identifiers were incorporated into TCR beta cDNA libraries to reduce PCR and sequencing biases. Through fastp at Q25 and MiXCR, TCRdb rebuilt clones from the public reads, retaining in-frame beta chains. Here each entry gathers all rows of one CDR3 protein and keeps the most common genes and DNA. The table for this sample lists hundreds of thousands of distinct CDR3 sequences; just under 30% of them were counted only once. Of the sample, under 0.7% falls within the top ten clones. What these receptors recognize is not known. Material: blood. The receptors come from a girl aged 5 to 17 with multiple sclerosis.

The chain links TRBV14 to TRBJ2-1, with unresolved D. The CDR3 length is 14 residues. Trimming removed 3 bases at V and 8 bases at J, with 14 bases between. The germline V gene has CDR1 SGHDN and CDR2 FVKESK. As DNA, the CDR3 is TGTGCCAGCAGCCATCGTCACCCTGGGGATGAGCAGTTCTTC. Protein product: CASSHRHPGDEQFF.

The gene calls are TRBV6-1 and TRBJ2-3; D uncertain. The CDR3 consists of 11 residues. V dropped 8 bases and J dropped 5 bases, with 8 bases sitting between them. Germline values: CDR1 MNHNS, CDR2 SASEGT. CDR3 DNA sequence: TGTGCCAGCGAGTGGCGAGATACGCAGTATTTT. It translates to CASEWRDTQYF.

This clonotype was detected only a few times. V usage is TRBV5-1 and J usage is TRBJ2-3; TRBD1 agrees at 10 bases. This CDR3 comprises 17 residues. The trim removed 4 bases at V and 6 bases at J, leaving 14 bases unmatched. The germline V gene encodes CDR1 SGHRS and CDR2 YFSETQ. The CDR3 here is CASSPGTGAILADTQYF. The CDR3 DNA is TGCGCCAGCAGCCCCGGGACAGGGGCCATATTAGCGGATACGCAGTATTTT.

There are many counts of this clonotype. This CDR3 is CSASIPTYNEQFF. The CDR3 coding sequence is TGCAGTGCTAGTATTCCGACATACAATGAGCAGTTCTTC. The V gene is TRBV20-1, the J gene TRBJ2-1; D gene unclear. V dropped 3 bases and J dropped 4 bases, with 10 bases sitting between them. From germline, CDR1 is DFQATT and CDR2 SNEGSKA (reference sequence). The CDR3 runs 13 residues.

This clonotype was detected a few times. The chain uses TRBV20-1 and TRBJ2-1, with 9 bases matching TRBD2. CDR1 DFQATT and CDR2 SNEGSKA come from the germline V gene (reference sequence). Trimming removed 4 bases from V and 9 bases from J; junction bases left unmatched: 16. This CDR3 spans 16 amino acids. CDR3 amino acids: CSATNAGGPSLGEQFF. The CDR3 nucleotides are TGCAGTGCTACGAACGCGGGGGGGCCCTCTTTGGGTGAGCAGTTCTTC.

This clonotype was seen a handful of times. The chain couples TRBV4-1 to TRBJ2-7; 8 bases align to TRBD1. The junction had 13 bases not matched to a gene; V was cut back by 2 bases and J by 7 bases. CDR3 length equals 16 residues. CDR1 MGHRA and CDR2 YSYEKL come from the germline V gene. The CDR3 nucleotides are TGCGCCAGCAGCCAAAAAGGGGACAGGACCGTTGGGGAGCAGTACTTC. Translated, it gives CASSQKGDRTVGEQYF.

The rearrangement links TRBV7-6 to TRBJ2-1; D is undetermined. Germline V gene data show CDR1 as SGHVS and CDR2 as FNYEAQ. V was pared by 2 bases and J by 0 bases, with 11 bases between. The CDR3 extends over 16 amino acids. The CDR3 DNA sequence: TGTGCCAGCAGCTTAATAGTAGGGTACTCCTACAATGAGCAGTTCTTC. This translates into CASSLIVGYSYNEQFF.

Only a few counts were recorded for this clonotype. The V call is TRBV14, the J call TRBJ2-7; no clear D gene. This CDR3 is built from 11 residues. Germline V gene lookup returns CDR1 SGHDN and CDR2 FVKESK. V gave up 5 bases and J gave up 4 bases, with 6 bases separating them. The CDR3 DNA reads TGTGCCAGCAGCGAGAAGTACGAGCAGTACTTC. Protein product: CASSEKYEQYF.

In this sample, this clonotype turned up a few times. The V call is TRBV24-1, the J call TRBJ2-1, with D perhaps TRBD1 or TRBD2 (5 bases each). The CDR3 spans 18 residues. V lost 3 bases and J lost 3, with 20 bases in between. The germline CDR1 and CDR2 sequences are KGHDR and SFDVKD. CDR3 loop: CATSDPSVRGGDYNEQFF. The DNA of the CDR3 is TGTGCCACCAGTGATCCCTCGGTGAGGGGCGGAGACTACAATGAGCAGTTCTTC.

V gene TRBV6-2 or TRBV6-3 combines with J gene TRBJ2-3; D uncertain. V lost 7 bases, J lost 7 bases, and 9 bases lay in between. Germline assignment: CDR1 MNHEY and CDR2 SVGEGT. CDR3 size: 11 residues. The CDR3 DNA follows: TGTGCCAGCACTTCCGGGCATACGCAGTATTTT. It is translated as CASTSGHTQYF.

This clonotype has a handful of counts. The CDR3 DNA follows: TGTGCCAGCAGCCAGAGGGGTCACCACAATGAGCAGTTCTTC. Its translation: CASSQRGHHNEQFF. This chain joins TRBV3-1 and TRBJ2-1; D possibly matches TRBD1 or TRBD2 (5 bases each). V gave up 3 bases and J gave up 5 bases, with 11 bases separating them. Germline assignment: CDR1 LGHDT and CDR2 YNNKEL (reference sequence). CDR3 size: 14 residues.

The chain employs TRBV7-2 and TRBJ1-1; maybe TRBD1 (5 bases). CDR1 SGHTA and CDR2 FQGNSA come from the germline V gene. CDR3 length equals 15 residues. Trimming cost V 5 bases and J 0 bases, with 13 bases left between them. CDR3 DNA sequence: TGTGCCAGCAGCCTCACCCCGGGGGTGAACACTGAAGCTTTCTTT. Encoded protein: CASSLTPGVNTEAFF.

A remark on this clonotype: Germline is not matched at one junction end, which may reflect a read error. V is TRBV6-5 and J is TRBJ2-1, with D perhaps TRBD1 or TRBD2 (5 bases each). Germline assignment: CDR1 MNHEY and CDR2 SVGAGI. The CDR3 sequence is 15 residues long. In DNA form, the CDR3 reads TGTGCCGGCAGTTACGAGGGGCTCTCCTACAATGAGCAGTTCTTC. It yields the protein CAGSYEGLSYNEQFF.

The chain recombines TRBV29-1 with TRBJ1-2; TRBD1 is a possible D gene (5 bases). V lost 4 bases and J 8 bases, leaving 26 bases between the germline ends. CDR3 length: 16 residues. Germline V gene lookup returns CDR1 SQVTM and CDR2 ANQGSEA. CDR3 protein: CSVVGVGAGPRGGYTF. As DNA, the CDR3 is TGCAGCGTTGTCGGGGTAGGGGCGGGGCCAAGAGGAGGCTACACCTTC.

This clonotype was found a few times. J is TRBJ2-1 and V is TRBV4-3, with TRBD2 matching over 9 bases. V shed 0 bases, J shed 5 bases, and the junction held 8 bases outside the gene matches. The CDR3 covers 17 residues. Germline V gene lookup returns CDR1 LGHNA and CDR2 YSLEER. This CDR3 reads CASSQEFWREGNNEQFF. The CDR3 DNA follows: TGCGCCAGCAGCCAAGAGTTTTGGCGGGAGGGTAACAATGAGCAGTTCTTC.

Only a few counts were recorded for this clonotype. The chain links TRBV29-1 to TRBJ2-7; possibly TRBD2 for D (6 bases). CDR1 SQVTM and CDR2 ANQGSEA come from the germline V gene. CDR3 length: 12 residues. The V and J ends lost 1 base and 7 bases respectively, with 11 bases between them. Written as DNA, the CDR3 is TGCAGCGTTGAAGGGGACTCCAAGGAGCAGTACTTC. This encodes CSVEGDSKEQYF.

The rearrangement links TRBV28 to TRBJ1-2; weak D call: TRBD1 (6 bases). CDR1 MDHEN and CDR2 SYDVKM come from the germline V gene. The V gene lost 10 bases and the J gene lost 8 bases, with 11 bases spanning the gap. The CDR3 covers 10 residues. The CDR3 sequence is CAIRGIGYTF. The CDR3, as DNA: TGTGCCATCAGGGGCATCGGCTACACCTTC.

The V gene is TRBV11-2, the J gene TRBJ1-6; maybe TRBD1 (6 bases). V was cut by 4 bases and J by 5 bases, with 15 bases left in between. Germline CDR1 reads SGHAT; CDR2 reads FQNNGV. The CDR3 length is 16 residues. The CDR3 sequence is CASSSRGSTHNSPLHF. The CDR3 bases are TGTGCCAGCAGCTCAAGGGGGTCTACCCATAATTCACCCCTCCACTTT.

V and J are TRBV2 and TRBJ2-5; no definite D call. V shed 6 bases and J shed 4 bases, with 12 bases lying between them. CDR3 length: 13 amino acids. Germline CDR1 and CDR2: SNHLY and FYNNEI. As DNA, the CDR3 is TGTGCCAGCAGCCCGCTGGAACTAGAGACCCAGTACTTC. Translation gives CASSPLELETQYF.

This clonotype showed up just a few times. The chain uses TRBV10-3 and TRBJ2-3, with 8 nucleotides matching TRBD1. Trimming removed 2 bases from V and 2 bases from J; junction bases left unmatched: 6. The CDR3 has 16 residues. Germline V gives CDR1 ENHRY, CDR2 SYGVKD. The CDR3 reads CAISEQRDRFTDTQYF. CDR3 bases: TGTGCCATCAGTGAGCAACGGGACAGGTTCACAGATACGCAGTATTTT.

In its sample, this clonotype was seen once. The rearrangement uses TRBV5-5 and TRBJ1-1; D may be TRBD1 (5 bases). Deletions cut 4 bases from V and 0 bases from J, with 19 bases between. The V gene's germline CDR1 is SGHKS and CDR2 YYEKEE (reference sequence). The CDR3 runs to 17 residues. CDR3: CASSRAPGRAMNTEAFF. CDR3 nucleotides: TGTGCCAGCAGCCGAGCCCCCGGCAGGGCCATGAACACTGAAGCTTTCTTT.

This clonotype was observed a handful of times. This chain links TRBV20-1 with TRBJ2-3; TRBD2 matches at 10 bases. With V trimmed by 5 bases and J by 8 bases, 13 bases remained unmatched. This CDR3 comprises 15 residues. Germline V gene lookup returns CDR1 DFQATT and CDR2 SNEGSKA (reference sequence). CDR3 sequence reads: CSAAGGAGGPGTQYF. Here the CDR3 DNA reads TGCAGTGCTGCTGGAGGAGCGGGAGGGCCCGGTACGCAGTATTTT.

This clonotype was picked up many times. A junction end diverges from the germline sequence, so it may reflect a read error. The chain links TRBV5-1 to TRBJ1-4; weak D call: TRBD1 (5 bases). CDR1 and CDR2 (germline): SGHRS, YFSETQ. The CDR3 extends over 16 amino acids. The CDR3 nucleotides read TGTGCCAGCAGCTTAGCGGGGGGGGCAACTAATGAAAAACTGTTTTTT. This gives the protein CASSLAGGATNEKLFF.

The CDR3 sequence: CSARGRGVKSNEQFF. The CDR3, as DNA: TGCAGTGCTAGAGGTCGGGGGGTGAAGAGCAATGAGCAGTTCTTC. The gene calls are TRBV20-1 and TRBJ2-1; 7 bases agree with TRBD2. The germline V gene has CDR1 DFQATT and CDR2 SNEGSKA (reference sequence). The CDR3 loop spans 15 amino acids. V was pared by 1 base and J by 6 bases, with 9 bases of the junction left unmatched.

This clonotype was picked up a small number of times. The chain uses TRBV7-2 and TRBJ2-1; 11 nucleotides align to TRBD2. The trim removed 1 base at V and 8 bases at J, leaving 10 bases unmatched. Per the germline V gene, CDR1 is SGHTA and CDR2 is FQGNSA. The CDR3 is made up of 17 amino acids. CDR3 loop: CASSLEGLAGGRDEQFF. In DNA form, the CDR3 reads TGTGCCAGCAGCTTAGAGGGGTTAGCGGGAGGGAGGGATGAGCAGTTCTTC.

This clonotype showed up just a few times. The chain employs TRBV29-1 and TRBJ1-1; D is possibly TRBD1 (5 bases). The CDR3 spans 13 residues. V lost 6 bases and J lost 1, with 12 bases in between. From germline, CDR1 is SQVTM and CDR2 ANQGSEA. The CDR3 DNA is TGCAGCGTCCAAGGTGGGGGGAACACTGAAGCTTTCTTT. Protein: CSVQGGGNTEAFF. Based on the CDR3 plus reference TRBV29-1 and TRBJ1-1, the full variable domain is SAVISQKPSRDICQRGTSLTIQCQVDSQVTMMFWYRQQPGQSLTLIATANQGSEATYESGFVIDKFPISRPNLTFSTLTVSNMSPEDSSIYLCSVQGGGNTEAFFGQGTRLTVV.